This T cell receptor beta chain was identified in a study of T cell responses to AZD1222 COVID-19 vaccine. J lost 3 bases, V lost 6 bases, and 5 bases had no gene match. This CDR3 is 15 amino acids long. Germline V lookup: CDR1 MNHEY, CDR2 SVGAGI. As concerns this clone: Its antigen is currently unknown.

Study-wide points: Receipt of two AZD1222 doses was followed by a rise in Spike-specific TCR breadth and depth. Repertoire sampling occurred only after the peak T cell response. Nearly half of spike-specific TCRs reportedly target unmutated variant regions. Possibly, clonal diversity was underestimated; donors were largely white British and included more females.

Assay: immunoSEQ multiplex PCR; the TCRdb copy retains only in-frame clones and omits some. This repertoire shows about 110,000 clones, around 92% found once; its top ten account for roughly 8.9%. The TCR sequence derives from an adult who received the AZD1222 COVID-19 vaccine. The starting material was peripheral blood, obtained 28 days after the second AZD1222 dose. The chain is built from TRBV6-5 and TRBJ2-1; 10 bases map to TRBD2. The chain's CDR3 is CASSPERGGYNEQFF. The CDR3 region has the DNA TGTGCCAGCAGCCCAGAGCGGGGGGGCTACAATGAGCAGTTCTTC.